The 31 T cell receptor beta chains below were found in one sample sequenced in a study of T-cell reconstitution after alpha-beta-depleted transplantation in children. This sample's TCRbeta library carried unique molecular identifier barcodes. TCRdb re-derived calls from the PCR reads in MiXCR, one entry per CDR3 protein. In the table there are 600,000 to 800,000 distinct CDR3 sequences, around 13% of which are singletons. This material consisted of PBMCs, taken before TCRalphabeta/CD19-depleted stem cell transplant. The source is a girl aged 2 to 10 with congenital amegakaryocytic thrombocytopenia, due to receive a stem cell transplant.

V is TRBV2 and J is TRBJ1-5; D not certain. CDR3 length: 14 residues. V lost 7 bases and J 2 bases, leaving 12 bases between the germline ends. From germline, CDR1 is SNHLY and CDR2 FYNNEI. The CDR3 spells CASTRAYGNQPQHF. DNA for the CDR3: TGTGCCAGCACTCGGGCCTACGGCAATCAGCCCCAGCATTTT.

This sequence joins TRBV29-1 and TRBJ2-7; TRBD2 matches 9 bases. From germline, CDR1 is SQVTM and CDR2 ANQGSEA. V lost 0 bases to trimming and J lost 6 bases; unmatched junction nucleotides: 9. The CDR3 runs 15 residues. The CDR3 DNA reads as TGCAGCGTTGAAGAGATAGCGGGAGAGGGACGCGAGCAGTACTTC. This gives the protein CSVEEIAGEGREQYF.

This clonotype was observed a handful of times. This chain joins TRBV14 and TRBJ2-1, with D possibly TRBD2 on 5 matching bases. The CDR3 has 15 residues. Germline V gives CDR1 SGHDN, CDR2 FVKESK. Trimming removed 4 bases from V and 4 bases from J, with 14 bases in between. CDR3 sequence: CASSLIGGLYNEQFF. The CDR3, as DNA: TGTGCCAGCAGCCTAATAGGCGGGCTTTACAATGAGCAGTTCTTC.

This clonotype was seen repeatedly, ten times or more. The chain employs TRBV5-1 and TRBJ2-3; 9 nucleotides match TRBD1. This CDR3 is 14 amino acids long. Germline CDR1 reads SGHRS; CDR2 reads YFSETQ. With 6 bases clipped from V and 8 bases from J, the junction kept 10 bases outside the gene matches. CDR3 sequence reads: CASTSGQGMTTQYF. DNA of the CDR3: TGCGCCAGCACCTCGGGACAGGGTATGACTACGCAGTATTTT.

This clonotype was observed many times. The chain couples TRBV5-1 to TRBJ1-6; D perhaps matches TRBD1 (6 bases). Germline V lookup: CDR1 SGHRS, CDR2 YFSETQ. This CDR3 has 12 amino acids. V gave up 0 bases and J gave up 16 bases, with 11 bases separating them. The CDR3 spells CASSLEGQLLHF. CDR3 bases: TGCGCCAGCAGCTTGGAAGGACAGTTACTCCACTTT.

This clonotype was counted many times. J is TRBJ2-7 and V is TRBV4-1; D uncertain. Germline-derived CDR1 and CDR2 are MGHRA and YSYEKL. V shed 2 bases and J shed 4 bases, with 15 bases lying between them. The CDR3 is made up of 15 amino acids. The CDR3 coding sequence is TGCGCCAGCAGCCAAATTGGTGCCCAAACTTACGAGCAGTACTTC. Its translation is CASSQIGAQTYEQYF.

The chain combines TRBV12-3 or TRBV12-4 with TRBJ1-2; 10 bases are a match to TRBD1. The CDR3 consists of 17 residues. Trimming cost V 8 bases and J 7 bases; bases outside gene matches: 19. In DNA form, the CDR3 reads TGTGCCAGCGTAAAAGGGGTCTTTCGGGGGACAGGGGCTGGCTACACCTTC. Encoded protein: CASVKGVFRGTGAGYTF.

This clonotype was counted ten times or more. V gene TRBV5-1 combines with J gene TRBJ2-3, with 8 bases lining up with TRBD2. Trimming cost V 4 bases and J 4 bases; bases outside gene matches: 11. This CDR3 is 16 amino acids long. Germline assignment: CDR1 SGHRS and CDR2 YFSETQ. The CDR3 DNA reads TGCGCCAGCAGCCCCGGGATAGCGGGGACTTCAGATACGCAGTATTTT. Encoded protein: CASSPGIAGTSDTQYF.

This chain joins TRBV29-1 and TRBJ2-5; tentative D call: TRBD2 (5 bases). V was cut by 7 bases and J by 2 bases, with 8 bases left in between. CDR1 is SQVTM and CDR2 is ANQGSEA in the germline V gene. There are 11 residues in the CDR3. The CDR3 reads CSGTAQETQYF. The DNA of the CDR3 is TGCAGCGGGACTGCACAAGAGACCCAGTACTTC.

This clonotype was found a few times. As DNA, the CDR3 is TGTGCCTGGAGTGTAATTGGTGAAAAACTGTTTTTT. Its protein product is CAWSVIGEKLFF. V and J are TRBV30 and TRBJ1-4; D gene uncertain. Germline V gene data show CDR1 as GTSNPN and CDR2 as SVGIG (reference sequence). Trimming took off 0 bases at V and 7 bases at J, with 6 bases between the two ends. This CDR3 is 12 amino acids long.

This clonotype appeared many times. The chain joins TRBV29-1 to TRBJ2-1; the D gene is possibly TRBD1 (6 bases). The V end lost 5 bases, the J end lost 3 bases, and 14 bases lay between the germline ends. CDR1 and CDR2 from the germline V gene are SQVTM and ANQGSEA. The CDR3 totals 14 residues. The CDR3 DNA sequence: TGCAGCGTTCACCCGACAGGACTCTACAATGAGCAGTTCTTC. Encoded protein: CSVHPTGLYNEQFF.

This clonotype has only a few counts. The genes are TRBV10-3 and TRBJ2-4, with 8 bases identical to TRBD1. This CDR3 region has 13 residues. CDR1 ENHRY and CDR2 SYGVKD come from the germline V gene. V shed 3 bases, J shed 6 bases, and the junction held 1 base outside the gene matches. The CDR3 bases are TGTGCCATCAGTGAAGGACAGGGAAACATTCAGTACTTC. Translated, it gives CAISEGQGNIQYF.

The V gene is TRBV5-1, the J gene TRBJ2-3; tentatively, D is TRBD2 (6 bases). V lost 6 bases and J 6 bases, leaving 14 bases between the germline ends. The germline gives CDR1 SGHRS, CDR2 YFSETQ. The length of the CDR3 is 13 residues. CDR3: CASTPGSGDTQYF. The CDR3 region has the DNA TGCGCCAGCACACCCGGGAGCGGCGATACGCAGTATTTT.

The CDR3 DNA sequence: TGTGCCAGCTCACCACCGAATGTCGGTCGTCAGCCCCAGCATTTT. Protein: CASSPPNVGRQPQHF. The rearrangement joins TRBV18 to TRBJ1-5; D unclear. CDR3 size: 15 residues. Looked up from germline, CDR1 is KGHSH and CDR2 is LQKENI. The germline V and J ends were trimmed by 0 bases and 6 bases, with 12 bases remaining between them.

This sequence joins TRBV7-9 and TRBJ1-1; TRBD1 matches 7 bases. Germline V gene lookup returns CDR1 SEHNR and CDR2 FQNEAQ (reference sequence). V lost 3 bases to trimming and J lost 0 bases; unmatched junction nucleotides: 4. CDR3 length: 15 residues. CDR3 in amino acids: CASSLSGQVNTEAFF. CDR3 in DNA: TGTGCCAGCAGCTTGTCCGGACAGGTGAACACTGAAGCTTTCTTT. The full variable domain, completed using reference TRBV7-9 and TRBJ1-1, is DTGVSQNPRHKITKRGQNVTFRCDPISEHNRLYWYRQTLGQGPEFLTYFQNEAQLEKSRLLSDRFSAERPKGSFSTLEIQRTEQGDSAMYLCASSLSGQVNTEAFFGQGTRLTVV.

The sample holds a few counts of this clonotype. The chain uses TRBV20-1 and TRBJ2-7, with D perhaps TRBD2 (6 bases). Germline V gives CDR1 DFQATT, CDR2 SNEGSKA (reference sequence). With 6 bases removed from V and 5 bases from J, the gap between germline ends came to 26 bases. This CDR3 is 16 amino acids long. The CDR3 DNA reads TGCAGTGCCGCGCGCCCCTGGCCGGAGGGTGATAACGAGCAGTACTTC. Protein product: CSAARPWPEGDNEQYF.

This clonotype came up many times. The chain is built from TRBV20-1 and TRBJ2-1, with D possibly being TRBD1 (5 bases). The CDR3 runs 16 residues. Trimming cost V 1 base and J 4 bases, with 17 bases left between them. Germline V CDR1 and CDR2: DFQATT, SNEGSKA (reference sequence). The DNA for the CDR3 is TGCAGTGCTAGAGCCGGGCAGGGTAGTAGGTACAATGAGCAGTTCTTC. Amino acids: CSARAGQGSRYNEQFF.

This clonotype was picked up many times. This chain links TRBV11-2 with TRBJ1-2; D is possibly TRBD1 (6 bases). V lost 5 bases and J 7 bases, leaving 29 bases between the germline ends. Germline V lookup: CDR1 SGHAT, CDR2 FQNNGV. CDR3 length equals 18 residues. The DNA of the CDR3 is TGTGCCAGCAGCCACGGGGGTGGACAGAGTCTTATAGGGGGTGGCTACACCTTC. Translating it yields CASSHGGGQSLIGGGYTF.

This clonotype has just a few counts. This chain connects TRBV5-1 to TRBJ2-5, with 7 nucleotides matching TRBD2. Germline values: CDR1 SGHRS, CDR2 YFSETQ. With 0 bases clipped from V and 2 bases from J, the junction kept 7 bases outside the gene matches. The CDR3 length is 16 residues. CDR3 loop: CASSLAVAGQQETQYF. The CDR3 nucleotides read TGCGCCAGCAGCTTGGCGGTAGCGGGCCAGCAAGAGACCCAGTACTTC.

This chain joins TRBV5-1 and TRBJ2-1, with 9 bases lining up with TRBD2. There are 14 residues in the CDR3. Germline-derived CDR1 and CDR2 are SGHRS and YFSETQ. Losses at the gene ends were 1 base for V and 8 bases for J; bases not matched to a gene: 4. DNA for the CDR3: TGCGCCAGCAGCTTGCCTAGCGGGGTTGATGAGCAGTTCTTC. Protein product: CASSLPSGVDEQFF.

This clonotype occurred many times. The gene calls are TRBV5-1 and TRBJ2-3, with no clear D. V was clipped by 5 bases and J by 2 bases, with 18 bases between them. This CDR3 spans 16 amino acids. Germline-derived CDR1 and CDR2 are SGHRS and YFSETQ. The CDR3 loop is CASRLKKGVTTDTQYF. In nucleotides, the CDR3 is TGCGCCAGCAGACTAAAAAAGGGCGTCACCACAGATACGCAGTATTTT.

The V call is TRBV6-1, the J call TRBJ2-5; 8 bases align to TRBD2. V trimming: 8 bases; J trimming: 3 bases; junction bases outside the gene matches: 5. Germline lookup yields CDR1 MNHNS and CDR2 SASEGT. CDR3 size: 13 residues. CDR3 sequence reads: CASAGGLEETQYF. CDR3 nucleotide sequence: TGTGCCAGCGCGGGGGGCCTAGAAGAGACCCAGTACTTC.

In this sample, this clonotype turned up many times. The V and J genes are TRBV20-1 and TRBJ2-5, with D unresolved. Deletions cut 4 bases from V and 3 bases from J, with 3 bases between. Germline V gene sequence: CDR1 DFQATT, CDR2 SNEGSKA (reference sequence). The CDR3 length is 10 residues. CDR3 sequence: CSAKKETQYF. CDR3 bases: TGCAGTGCTAAAAAAGAGACCCAGTACTTC.

The CDR3: CASSLDTNEQFF. In nucleotides, the CDR3 is TGCGCCAGCAGCCTCGACACAAACGAGCAGTTCTTC. The rearrangement uses TRBV5-1 and TRBJ2-1; D is ambiguous. V was pared by 4 bases and J by 10 bases, with 12 bases between. The CDR3 covers 12 residues. CDR1 is SGHRS, CDR2 YFSETQ, per germline.

This clonotype was counted between two and nine times. The chain joins TRBV5-1 to TRBJ2-3, with D tentatively TRBD2 (5 bases). This CDR3 comprises 15 residues. Trimming cost V 0 bases and J 3 bases, with 11 bases left between them. The germline V gene has CDR1 SGHRS and CDR2 YFSETQ. The CDR3 is CASSLEAERTDTQYF. The CDR3 nucleotides are TGCGCCAGCAGCTTGGAAGCGGAAAGGACAGATACGCAGTATTTT.

This clonotype occurred many times. V usage is TRBV5-1 and J usage is TRBJ2-5, with a possible D match to TRBD2 (6 bases). This CDR3 is 17 amino acids long. V dropped 4 bases and J dropped 2 bases, with 21 bases sitting between them. The V gene's germline CDR1 is SGHRS and CDR2 YFSETQ. The CDR3 coding sequence is TGCGCCAGCAGCGTTCTCCTGGGACTCGGATTACAAGAGACCCAGTACTTC. Amino acids: CASSVLLGLGLQETQYF.

This clonotype was seen repeatedly, ten times or more. This chain uses TRBV12-5 with TRBJ2-3; 7 nucleotides agree with TRBD1. This CDR3 spans 16 amino acids. The junction had 14 bases not matched to a gene; V was cut back by 4 bases and J by 7 bases. Germline V gene sequence: CDR1 LGHNT, CDR2 FRNRAP. CDR3 protein: CASGSSPGTVLNTQYF. The CDR3, as DNA: TGTGCTAGTGGTTCGTCCCCCGGGACAGTACTTAATACGCAGTATTTT.

With respect to this clonotype: A much bigger clone sits one base away, suggesting this may be a read error. The chain couples TRBV24-1 to TRBJ2-3, with a weak D call TRBD2 (5 bases). The germline V gene has CDR1 KGHDR and CDR2 SFDVKD. V shed 8 bases and J shed 6 bases, with 14 bases lying between them. The CDR3 is 13 residues long. CDR3 coding DNA: TGTGCCACCATAGGACTCAAGCGGGATACGCAGTATTTT. Its translation is CATIGLKRDTQYF.

At least ten counts were recorded for this clonotype. The rearrangement links TRBV6-2 or TRBV6-3 to TRBJ2-1, with D possibly matching TRBD2 (6 bases). Germline values: CDR1 MNHEY, CDR2 SVGEGT. The CDR3 has 20 residues. Trimming left V 0 bases short and J 5 bases short, with 26 bases between. CDR3 region: CASSYSTGIWEAPEDNEQFF. CDR3 sequence (DNA): TGTGCCAGCAGTTACTCGACTGGCATTTGGGAGGCGCCAGAGGACAATGAGCAGTTCTTC.

V usage is TRBV5-5 and J usage is TRBJ2-7; D ambiguous. CDR3 size: 12 residues. Germline loops: CDR1 SGHKS, CDR2 YYEKEE (reference sequence). V was shortened by 0 bases and J by 5 bases, with 6 bases between the two germline ends. In DNA, the CDR3 is TGTGCCAGCAGCTTGGATTCCGACGAGCAGTACTTC. Encoded protein: CASSLDSDEQYF.

This clonotype was recorded at least ten times. The CDR3 here is CSARGLAANTGELFF. The CDR3 DNA sequence: TGCAGTGCTAGGGGCCTAGCGGCGAACACCGGGGAGCTGTTTTTT. The V gene is TRBV20-1, the J gene TRBJ2-2; 7 bases are a match to TRBD2. The CDR3 loop spans 15 amino acids. V lost 3 bases and J lost 0; bases outside the gene matches: 4. Germline values: CDR1 DFQATT, CDR2 SNEGSKA (reference sequence).